This T cell receptor (beta chain) was found in a study of blood T cell repertoires in COVID-19. Overall study context: From the United States, Italy and Spain came samples of acute and convalescent COVID-19. Sources were T cells, B-cell-depleted T cells, or PBMCs; the material itself was cDNA or gDNA.

As processed by the authors: Counts of nucleated cells, estimated from reference gene primer amplification, were obtained. The assay was immunoSEQ multiplex PCR, and TCRdb's table has in-frame clones only and misses some. V and J calls and clone size are copied from that table; D and trimming were computed from the DNA. The data show roughly 180,000 clones, with 82% seen just once and about 4.9% held by the top ten. The TCR sequence derives from a woman between 25 and 40 years old with acute or convalescent COVID-19. Sequences were obtained from peripheral blood.

For the CDR3, the DNA is TGTGCCAGCAGCTTAGACAGGGGACATGGCTACACCTTC. This translates into CASSLDRGHGYTF. This sequence joins TRBV5-4 and TRBJ1-2; TRBD1 matches 8 bases. V lost 2 bases, J lost 6 bases, and 3 bases stayed unmatched. The CDR3 is 13 amino acids. CDR1 is SGHNT, CDR2 YYREEE, per germline (reference sequence).